Following are 9 T cell receptor beta chains from one sample sequenced in a study of blood T cell repertoires in COVID-19. Profiled with immunoSEQ multiplex PCR; TCRdb holds only in-frame clones, not every one. The sample includes around 250,000 clones, roughly nine tenths of them seen just once. The sample was PBMCs or T cells enriched from blood (not recorded which). The origin of the receptors is a human donor in a cohort exposed to, infected with or recovered from COVID-19 (not recorded which). The donor label of this sample is uncertain.

The V and J genes are TRBV4-1 and TRBJ2-5; 13 bases line up with TRBD2. Germline CDR1 is MGHRA and CDR2 is YSYEKL. This CDR3 is built from 19 residues. V lost 0 bases, J lost 2 bases, and 9 bases stayed unmatched. The CDR3 DNA reads TGCGCCAGCAGCCAAGATCCAGGGACTAGCGGGGCTTCTCAAGAGACCCAGTACTTC. Protein product: CASSQDPGTSGASQETQYF.

This clone was seen once. The chain is built from TRBV7-2 and TRBJ2-1; TRBD2 aligns across 9 bases. The CDR3 runs to 16 residues. Germline V gene sequence: CDR1 SGHTA, CDR2 FQGNSA. Trimming took 5 bases from V and 1 from J; bases not matched to a gene: 6. The CDR3 DNA sequence: TGTGCCAGCAGCCGTGGGCTAGCGGGGTCCTACAATGAGCAGTTCTTC. Translated: CASSRGLAGSYNEQFF. The full variable domain, its missing parts supplied by reference TRBV7-2 and TRBJ2-1, is GAGVSQSPSNKVTEKGKDVELRCDPISGHTALYWYRQSLGQGLEFLIYFQGNSAPDKSGLPSDRFSAERTGGSVSTLTIQRTQQEDSAVYLCASSRGLAGSYNEQFFGPGTRLTVL.

This sequence joins TRBV4-1 and TRBJ1-2, with TRBD1 as a possible D gene (5 bases). Per the germline V gene, CDR1 is MGHRA and CDR2 is YSYEKL. The CDR3 has 13 residues. The germline V and J ends were trimmed by 4 bases and 3 bases, with 9 bases remaining between them. The CDR3 spells CASSPTGDYGYTF. CDR3 nucleotide sequence: TGCGCCAGCAGCCCCACAGGAGACTATGGCTACACCTTC.

The count of this clone is one. The gene calls are TRBV24-1 and TRBJ1-2, with 10 bases identical to TRBD1. In germline, CDR1 is KGHDR, CDR2 SFDVKD. V lost 4 bases, J lost 7 bases, and 2 bases stayed unmatched. The CDR3 is made up of 13 amino acids. This CDR3 reads CATSDGQGGGYTF. CDR3 DNA sequence: TGTGCCACCAGTGACGGACAGGGGGGTGGCTACACCTTC.

The table lists this clone with a count of one. The chain employs TRBV7-8 and TRBJ2-7; the D gene is possibly TRBD2 (5 bases). Germline V gene data show CDR1 as SGHVS and CDR2 as FQNEAQ. Trimming removed 0 bases from V and 2 bases from J, with 5 bases in between. CDR3 length equals 13 residues. CDR3 residues: CASSLAGAYEQYF. The CDR3 DNA is TGTGCCAGCAGCTTAGCGGGAGCCTACGAGCAGTACTTC.

This clone was counted between two and nine times. CDR3 region: CASRGGNSPLHF. In DNA form, the CDR3 reads TGTGCCAGCCGAGGGGGTAATTCACCCCTCCACTTT. This chain connects TRBV9 to TRBJ1-6; the D gene is possibly TRBD1 (6 bases). Germline CDR1 reads SGDLS; CDR2 reads YYNGEE. Deletions cut 7 bases from V and 6 bases from J, with 8 bases between. This CDR3 contains 12 residues.

The V and J genes are TRBV6-6 and TRBJ2-2; 9 positions agree with TRBD1. CDR3 size: 16 residues. The J segment lost 5 bases and the V segment lost 5 bases, leaving 9 bases of the junction unmatched. Germline CDR1 and CDR2: MNHNY and SVGAGI (reference sequence). The CDR3 DNA sequence: TGTGCCAGCAGTCGAGCCGGGACAGGGAGGACCGGGGAGCTGTTTTTT. The encoded protein is CASSRAGTGRTGELFF.

This chain connects TRBV21-1 to TRBJ1-2; the table's D gene call, TRBD1, was not cross checked with the DNA. TRBV21-1 is a pseudogene locus. This CDR3 is 17 amino acids long. The CDR3 DNA is TGTGCCAGCAGCAAAGTTATGACAGGACAACCTAACTATGGCTACACCTTC. Protein sequence: CASSKVMTGQPNYGYTF.

This chain joins TRBV11-2 and TRBJ2-2; perhaps TRBD2 as D (5 bases). This CDR3 has 14 residues. The V gene lost 5 bases and the J gene lost 5 bases, with 12 bases spanning the gap. The germline V gene encodes CDR1 SGHAT and CDR2 FQNNGV. The CDR3 DNA reads as TGTGCCAGCAGCCTTCGCGGCGGGACCGGGGAGCTGTTTTTT. The encoded protein is CASSLRGGTGELFF.